A selection of T cell receptor beta chains follows, all from one sample in a study of blood T cell repertoires in COVID-19. The protocol was immunoSEQ multiplex PCR, while the TCRdb copy is restricted to in-frame clones and leaves out a portion. In the table there are 250,000 or so clones, approximately 86% of which are singletons. Sequencing input: PBMCs or T cells enriched from blood (not recorded which). The receptors derive from a woman under 30 who had recovered from COVID-19. CDR3s include the opening cysteine and the closing phenylalanine or tryptophan. D genes are given only for firm matches.

TRBV19 - CASSTTGNEQYF
TRBV15 TRBD2 CATSREASGGYGSTDTQYF
TRBV3-1/TRBV3-2 - CASSQDPRPPLNYGYTF
TRBV10-3 TRBD1 CAINPGQGDSGELFF
TRBV27 - CASSLSRSTAKGSNQPQHF
TRBV7-2 - CASSLGGGPETQYF
TRBV9 TRBD2 CASSAGTSGTDTQYF
TRBV11-2 - CASSSFPGHRKEETQYF
TRBV27 TRBD1 CASSTITPGQRNSPLHF
TRBV29-1 - CSVVSSAANTEAFF
TRBV13 - CASSLGRRSQNEKLFF
TRBV5-4 - CASSLAGGEKLFF
TRBV5-1 - CASSSAGRQETQYF
TRBV7-3 - CASSLTDRQGNTEAFF
TRBV19 - CASSATASMNTEAFF
TRBV19 TRBD2 CASSIASGNTKNIQYF
TRBV9 - CASSVGWQGGQETQYF
TRBV19 - CASSIAGRGYNEQFF
TRBV14 - CASSQDLGLPSPYNEQFF
TRBV5-6 - CASSLVGDTQYF
TRBV5-6 TRBD1 CASSFLIAPSQGGGYTF
TRBV28 - CASSPPITYGGNTEAFF
TRBV6-4 - CASSETLGGNIQYF
TRBV9 - CASSVVSGGYTDTQYF
TRBV7-2 TRBD1 CASSLVRTGGRNEQFF
TRBV11-2 - CASRRREGTEAFF
TRBV29-1 TRBD1 CSAGGQGRTEAFF
TRBV7-6 TRBD2 CASSLEEGTSGVNEQFF
TRBV5-6 - CASSLGNLNTEAFF
TRBV11-3 TRBD2 CASTRGGQETQYF
TRBV4-1 TRBD1 CASSQGQGRINEKLFF
TRBV29-1 - CSALNPPDFTYNEQFF
TRBV10-3 TRBD2 CAISVGTSGRTDTQYF
TRBV28 - CASSLAQGQPQHF
TRBV6-1 - CASTPGIEQPQHF
TRBV23-1 TRBD1 CASSQSIQGGWSGNTIYF
TRBV14 TRBD1 CASSQETGGRTGELFF
TRBV25-1 TRBD1 CASSGPGQGSETQYF
TRBV5-4 - CASSLVVDTQETQYF
TRBV4-1 - CASSQPRENTEAFF
TRBV28 - CASSAEVEKLFF
TRBV5-1 TRBD2 CASSLRAGGQETQYF
TRBV7-6 TRBD2 CASSFEREGSYEQYF
TRBV10-3 - CATGDPKTYEQYF
TRBV2 - CASSGLREQFF
TRBV9 - CASSLGASSPLHF
TRBV5-4 - CASSAKGVNEKLFF
TRBV7-3 TRBD2 CASSPSGGETQYF
TRBV7-6 - CASSLGWGESTDTQYF
TRBV28 TRBD1 CASSHGTASNEKLFF
TRBV5-1 TRBD2 CASSLTLAGYNEQFF
TRBV4-1 - CASSQDVRAGFGGYTF
TRBV28 TRBD1 CASSIQGAIGYTF